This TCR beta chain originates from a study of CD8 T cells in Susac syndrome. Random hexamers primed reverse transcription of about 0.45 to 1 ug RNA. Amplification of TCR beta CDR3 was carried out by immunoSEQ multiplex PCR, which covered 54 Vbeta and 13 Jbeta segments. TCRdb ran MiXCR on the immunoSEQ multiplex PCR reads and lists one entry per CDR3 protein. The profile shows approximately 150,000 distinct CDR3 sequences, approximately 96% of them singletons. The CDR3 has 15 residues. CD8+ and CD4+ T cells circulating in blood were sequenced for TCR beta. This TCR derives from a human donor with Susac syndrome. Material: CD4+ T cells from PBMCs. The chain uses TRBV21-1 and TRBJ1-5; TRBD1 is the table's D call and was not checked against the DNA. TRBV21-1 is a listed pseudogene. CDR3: CASSKGGTVDQPQHF. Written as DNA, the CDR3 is TGTGCCAGCAGCAAAGGCGGGACAGTCGATCAGCCCCAGCATTTT.